The present TCR beta chain was sequenced within a study of T cells in Graves' hyperthyroidism and ophthalmopathy. Broader study findings: Most expanded thyroid clonotypes above 0.001 also appeared in blood.

Authors of the study amplified TCR beta CDR3 regions from RNA transcripts. Researchers ran a first-round RT-PCR on the TCR CDR3 using the HTBI primer set. TCRdb independently ran MiXCR on the multiplex PCR reads; one entry per CDR3 protein. The sample lists about 200,000 distinct CDR3 sequences; 15% to 20% were seen once. CDR1 is MNHNS and CDR2 is SASEGT in the germline V gene. This CDR3 has 12 residues. V lost 11 bases and J lost 5, with 14 bases in between. Notes on this clonotype: Its antigen is still unknown. This may stem from a read error, because a much larger clone lies one nucleotide away.

The genes are TRBV6-1 and TRBJ2-3; D is unresolved. The sequenced sample was blood. The TCR comes from a middle-aged man with Graves' hyperthyroidism. CDR3 in DNA: TGTGCCGGCGCCTCCCTTGGAGATACGCAGTATTTT. It codes for CAGASLGDTQYF.